The TCR beta chain under discussion was sequenced for a study of T cell repertoires in ileal Crohn's disease. Whole-study context: Median disease duration was nearly eight years; about 37% smoked at surgery. Study-wide points: Sorted CD8 T cells held more high-frequency clones than CD4.

Notes on this clone: The antigen remains undetermined.

Only in-frame clones appear in the TCRdb table, and some are missing; sequencing was by immunoSEQ multiplex PCR. The sample records 15,000 to 20,000 clones, 72% being singletons. The CDR3 has 13 amino acids. The V end lost 2 bases, the J end lost 5 bases, and 7 bases lay between the germline ends. In germline, CDR1 is MNHEY, CDR2 SVGAGI. Patients were adults with ileal or ileocolonic Crohn's disease needing resection. This sequence originates from an adult with Crohn's disease. The chain combines TRBV6-5 with TRBJ2-1, with D hard to call. The sample taken for sequencing was ileal tissue. The CDR3 DNA is TGTGCCAGCAGTTACGGGCGTAACAATGAGCAGTTCTTC. It is translated as CASSYGRNNEQFF.